These T cell receptor beta chains were read from a single sample in a study of T cell responses to AZD1222 COVID-19 vaccine. Assay used: immunoSEQ multiplex PCR; TCRdb lists only in-frame clones, some missing. Of 150,000 to 200,000 clones in the sample, approximately 93% were seen once. Sequencing used peripheral blood, obtained on day 0 of AZD1222 vaccination. These receptors came from an adult in good health. Each CDR3 is given with its conserved first and last residue. The D gene is left open where the match is weak. The listing skips clone size in some rows; elsewhere it reads once, few, many or a size class.

d_call clone_size j_call v_call cdr3_aa cdr3_nt
. . TRBJ1-2 TRBV3-1/TRBV3-2 CASSQDSGNYYGYTF TGTGCCAGCAGCCAAGATTCCGGGAACTACTATGGCTACACCTTC
TRBD1 . TRBJ1-2 TRBV18 CASSPRGQGGGYTF TGTGCCAGCTCACCACGAGGACAGGGCGGGGGCTACACCTTC
. . TRBJ1-5 TRBV4-1 CASSQGPHSNQPQHF TGCGCCAGCAGCCAGGGACCCCATAGCAATCAGCCCCAGCATTTT
TRBD1 . TRBJ1-3 TRBV9 CASSVEGDSSGNTIYF TGTGCCAGCAGCGTAGAGGGGGACAGCTCTGGAAACACCATATATTTT
. . TRBJ2-1 TRBV28 CASSHRDGYNEQFF TGTGCCAGCAGTCACCGGGACGGGTACAATGAGCAGTTCTTC
. . TRBJ1-2 TRBV27 CASSSPMVGGYTF TGTGCCAGCAGTTCCCCAATGGTTGGTGGCTACACCTTC
. . TRBJ2-1 TRBV7-3 CASSLRAEAYNEQFF TGTGCCAGCAGCTTACGAGCGGAGGCCTACAATGAGCAGTTCTTC
. . TRBJ1-3 TRBV6-7 CASSSYRVRSGNTIYF TGTGCCAGCAGTTCTTACAGGGTAAGGTCTGGAAACACCATATATTTT
. . TRBJ1-3 TRBV5-6 CASSFQSGNTIYF TGTGCCAGCAGCTTTCAATCTGGAAACACCATATATTTT
TRBD2 . TRBJ2-5 TRBV27 CASSLRSGGAIETQYF TGTGCCAGCAGTTTAAGGAGCGGGGGGGCCATCGAGACCCAGTACTTC
TRBD1 . TRBJ1-5 TRBV5-1 CASSRSRTGDQPQHF TGCGCCAGCAGCCGGAGTCGGACAGGGGATCAGCCCCAGCATTTT
TRBD1 . TRBJ2-1 TRBV24-1 CATSGYSDRVPSEQFF TGTGCCACCAGTGGTTACTCGGACAGGGTACCAAGTGAGCAGTTCTTC
. . TRBJ2-3 TRBV7-8 CASSPPGPREDTQYF TGTGCCAGCAGCCCCCCGGGACCCCGCGAAGATACGCAGTATTTT
. . TRBJ1-6 TRBV5-8 CASSLATLQRGPLHF TGTGCCAGCAGCTTGGCGACCCTTCAGAGGGGACCCCTCCACTTT
. . TRBJ1-1 TRBV15 CATSRDRQEIEAFF TGTGCCACCAGCAGAGATCGACAGGAGATTGAAGCTTTCTTT
. . TRBJ2-5 TRBV5-1 CASSSGAQETQYF TGCGCCAGCAGCTCAGGGGCCCAAGAGACCCAGTACTTC
. . TRBJ1-1 TRBV7-8 CASSFRDTEAFF TGTGCCAGCAGCTTCAGAGACACTGAAGCTTTCTTT
TRBD1 . TRBJ1-2 TRBV20-1 CSASPGGARGHGYTF TGCAGTGCTAGTCCCGGTGGGGCCAGGGGGCATGGCTACACCTTC
. . TRBJ1-1 TRBV7-9 CASSLSGGSGNTEAFF TGTGCCAGCAGCTTATCAGGAGGGTCGGGGAACACTGAAGCTTTCTTT
TRBD1 . TRBJ2-2 TRBV5-1 CASSLTDRGLATGELFF TGCGCCAGCAGCCTGACGGACAGGGGGCTGGCCACCGGGGAGCTGTTTTTT
. . TRBJ2-2 TRBV5-6 CASSFLGVFRELFF TGTGCCAGCAGCTTCTTAGGTGTGTTCCGGGAGCTGTTTTTT
. once TRBJ2-3 TRBV7-2 CASSLRIETPADTQYF TGTGCCAGCAGCTTACGAATCGAGACGCCCGCAGATACGCAGTATTTT
. once TRBJ1-5 TRBV20-1 CSASGDTNQPQHF TGCAGTGCTAGTGGGGACACTAATCAGCCCCAGCATTTT
. few TRBJ2-5 TRBV11-2 CASSSLAGALRETQYF TGTGCCAGCAGCTCTCTGGCGGGGGCCCTTAGGGAGACCCAGTACTTC
. . TRBJ2-1 TRBV3-1/TRBV3-2 CASRPTSSNEQFF TGTGCCAGCAGGCCGACTAGTTCCAATGAGCAGTTCTTC
. . TRBJ1-3 TRBV6-1 CASSEALGTSGNTIYF TGTGCCAGCAGTGAAGCGCTCGGGACTTCTGGAAACACCATATATTTT
TRBD2 . TRBJ2-1 TRBV19 CASSTILAGAGYNEQFF TGTGCCAGTAGTACGATCTTAGCGGGGGCCGGCTACAATGAGCAGTTCTTC
. . TRBJ1-5 TRBV19 CASSISRLLNQPQHF TGTGCCAGTAGTATATCTAGGTTGTTGAATCAGCCCCAGCATTTT
TRBD2 . TRBJ2-1 TRBV12-3/TRBV12-4 CASSGTSNEQFF TGTGCCAGCAGTGGGACTAGCAATGAGCAGTTCTTC
. . TRBJ1-1 TRBV4-1 CASSSENTEAFF TGCGCCAGCAGCTCAGAGAACACTGAAGCTTTCTTT
. . TRBJ1-2 TRBV7-9 CASSLPVGQYQGYTF TGTGCCAGCAGCTTACCCGTAGGACAGTATCAAGGCTACACCTTC
TRBD1 once TRBJ1-4 TRBV6-5 CASRGTATNEKLFF TGTGCCAGCAGGGGGACAGCGACTAATGAAAAACTGTTTTTT
. . TRBJ2-7 TRBV3-1/TRBV3-2 CASSQLFSYEQYF TGTGCCAGCAGCCAATTGTTTTCCTACGAGCAGTACTTC
. . TRBJ2-5 TRBV3-1/TRBV3-2 CASSQDLGYETQYF TGTGCCAGCAGCCAAGATCTTGGTTACGAGACCCAGTACTTC
. . TRBJ1-2 TRBV19 CASSHQLPQPGLYGYTF TGTGCCAGTAGTCACCAACTACCCCAACCAGGGCTCTATGGCTACACCTTC
TRBD1 . TRBJ1-2 TRBV7-2 CASSQSVGTAYGYTF TGTGCCAGCAGCCAATCGGTCGGGACAGCCTATGGCTACACCTTC
. once TRBJ2-2 TRBV3-1/TRBV3-2 CASSWEVTGELFF TGTGCCAGCAGCTGGGAGGTCACCGGGGAGCTGTTTTTT
TRBD2 . TRBJ2-1 TRBV30 CAWSMTSLTYNEQFF TGTGCCTGGAGTATGACTAGCCTTACGTACAATGAGCAGTTCTTC
TRBD1 . TRBJ2-1 TRBV5-1 CASTRDREQFF TGCGCCAGCACCCGGGACAGGGAGCAGTTCTTC
TRBD2 . TRBJ2-5 TRBV7-2 CASSLLSGGPGGTQYF TGTGCCAGCAGCTTATTGAGCGGGGGCCCCGGGGGGACCCAGTACTTC
. . TRBJ1-4 TRBV18 CASSPQTAVEKLFF TGTGCCAGCTCACCACAGACAGCCGTTGAAAAACTGTTTTTT
. . TRBJ1-1 TRBV19 CASSIDLLSVGTYTEAFF TGTGCCAGTAGTATAGATCTGCTAAGTGTGGGGACTTACACTGAAGCTTTCTTT